The present T cell receptor (beta chain) was sequenced within a study of response to subunit inactivated influenza vaccine. Overall study findings and caveats: Few additional T cells are recruited per seasonal influenza vaccination, authors suggested.

TCRdb recomputed calls from the RT-PCR reads with MiXCR, one row per CDR3 protein. The sample shows 800,000 or so distinct CDR3 sequences, 21% of them seen only once. As concerns this clonotype: The target antigen is unknown.

The TCR was taken from a man aged 45-60 years who received an inactivated influenza vaccine. This specimen was PBMCs from blood, taken roughly 5 days after vaccination.

Here the CDR3 DNA reads TGTGCCAGCAGTTATCAGGGGGAGACTGAAGCTTTCTTT. Amino acids: CASSYQGETEAFF. The V and J genes are TRBV28 and TRBJ1-1, with 7 nucleotides matching TRBD1. There are 13 residues in the CDR3. CDR1 and CDR2 from the germline V gene are MDHEN and SYDVKM. The V and J ends lost 4 bases and 5 bases, in that order; junction bases with no gene match: 4.